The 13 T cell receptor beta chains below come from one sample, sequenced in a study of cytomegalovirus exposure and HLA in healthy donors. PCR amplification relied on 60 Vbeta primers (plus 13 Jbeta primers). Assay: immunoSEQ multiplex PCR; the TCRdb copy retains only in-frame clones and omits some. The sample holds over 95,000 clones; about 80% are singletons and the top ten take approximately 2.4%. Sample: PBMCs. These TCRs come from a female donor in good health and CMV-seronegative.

CDR3: CSVALGNTNYGYTF. CDR3 nucleotide sequence: TGCAGCGTCGCCCTGGGCAACACTAACTATGGCTACACCTTC. V gene TRBV29-1 combines with J gene TRBJ1-2, with D unclear. The CDR3 spans 14 residues. V lost 6 bases and J 0 bases, leaving 14 bases between the germline ends. Looked up from germline, CDR1 is SQVTM and CDR2 is ANQGSEA.

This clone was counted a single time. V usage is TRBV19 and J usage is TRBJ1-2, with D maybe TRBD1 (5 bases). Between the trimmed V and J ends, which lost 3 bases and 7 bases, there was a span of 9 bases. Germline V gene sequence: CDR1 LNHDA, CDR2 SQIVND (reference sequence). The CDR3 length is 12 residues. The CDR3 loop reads CASSMWRGGYTF. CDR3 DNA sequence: TGTGCCAGTAGTATGTGGAGGGGTGGCTACACCTTC.

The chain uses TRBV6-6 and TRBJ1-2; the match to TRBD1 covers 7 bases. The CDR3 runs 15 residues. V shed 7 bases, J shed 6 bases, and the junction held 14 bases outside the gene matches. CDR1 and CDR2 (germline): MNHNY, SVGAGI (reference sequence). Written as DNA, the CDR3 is TGTGCCAGCAAACTCGGACAGGCTCTCACTCATGGCTACACCTTC. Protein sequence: CASKLGQALTHGYTF.

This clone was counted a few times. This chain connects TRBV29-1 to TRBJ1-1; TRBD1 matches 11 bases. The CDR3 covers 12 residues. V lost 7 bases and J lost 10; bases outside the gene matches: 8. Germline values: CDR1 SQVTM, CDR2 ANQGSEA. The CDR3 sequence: CSGGQGERGAFF. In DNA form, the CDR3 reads TGCAGCGGGGGACAGGGGGAGAGAGGAGCTTTCTTT.

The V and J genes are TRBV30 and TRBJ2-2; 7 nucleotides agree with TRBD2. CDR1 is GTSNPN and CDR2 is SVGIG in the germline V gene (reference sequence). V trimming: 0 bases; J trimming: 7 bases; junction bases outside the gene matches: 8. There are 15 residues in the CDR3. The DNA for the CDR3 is TGTGCCTGGAGTGTGACTAGGGTAGCGGGCGGGGAGCTGTTTTTT. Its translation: CAWSVTRVAGGELFF. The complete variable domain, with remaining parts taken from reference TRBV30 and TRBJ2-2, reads SQTIHQWPATLVQPVGSPLSLECTVEGTSNPNLYWYRQAAGRGLQLLFYSVGIGQISSEVPQNLSASRPQDRQFILSSKKLLLSDSGFYLCAWSVTRVAGGELFFGEGSRLTVL.

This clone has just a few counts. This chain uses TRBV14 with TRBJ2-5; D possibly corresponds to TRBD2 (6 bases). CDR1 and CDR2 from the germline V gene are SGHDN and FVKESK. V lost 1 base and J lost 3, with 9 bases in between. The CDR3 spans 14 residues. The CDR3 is CASSQATGEETQYF. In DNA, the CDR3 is TGTGCCAGCAGCCAAGCTACGGGGGAAGAGACCCAGTACTTC.

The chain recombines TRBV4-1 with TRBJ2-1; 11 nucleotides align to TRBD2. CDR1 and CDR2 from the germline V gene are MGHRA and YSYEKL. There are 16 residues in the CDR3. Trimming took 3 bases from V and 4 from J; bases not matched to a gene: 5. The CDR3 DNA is TGCGCCAGCAGCCATTCTCCTAGCGGGGGGTACAATGAGCAGTTCTTC. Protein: CASSHSPSGGYNEQFF.

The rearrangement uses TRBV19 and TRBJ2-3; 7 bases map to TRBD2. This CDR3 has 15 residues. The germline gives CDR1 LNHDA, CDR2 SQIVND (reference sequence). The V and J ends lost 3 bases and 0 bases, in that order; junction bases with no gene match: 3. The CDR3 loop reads CASSMWGGSTDTQYF. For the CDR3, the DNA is TGTGCCAGTAGTATGTGGGGGGGGAGCACAGATACGCAGTATTTT.

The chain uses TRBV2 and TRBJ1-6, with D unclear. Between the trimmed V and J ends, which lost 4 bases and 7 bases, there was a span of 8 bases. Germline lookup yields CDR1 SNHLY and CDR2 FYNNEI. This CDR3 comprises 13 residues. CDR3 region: CASSGTANSPLHF. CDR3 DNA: TGTGCCAGCAGTGGAACTGCAAATTCACCCCTCCACTTT.

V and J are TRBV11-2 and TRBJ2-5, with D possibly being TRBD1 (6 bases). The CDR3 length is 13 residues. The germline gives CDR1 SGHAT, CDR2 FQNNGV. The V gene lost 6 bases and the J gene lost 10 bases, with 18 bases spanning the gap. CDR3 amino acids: CASSQTLAGDQYF. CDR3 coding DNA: TGTGCCAGCAGTCAAACCCTGGCAGGGGACCAGTACTTC.

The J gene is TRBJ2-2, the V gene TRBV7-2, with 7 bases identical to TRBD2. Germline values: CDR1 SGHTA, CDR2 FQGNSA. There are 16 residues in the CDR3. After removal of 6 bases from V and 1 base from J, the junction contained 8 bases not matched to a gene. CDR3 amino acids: CASSSRERGNTGELFF. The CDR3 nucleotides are TGTGCCAGCAGTTCCAGGGAGCGGGGGAACACCGGGGAGCTGTTTTTT.

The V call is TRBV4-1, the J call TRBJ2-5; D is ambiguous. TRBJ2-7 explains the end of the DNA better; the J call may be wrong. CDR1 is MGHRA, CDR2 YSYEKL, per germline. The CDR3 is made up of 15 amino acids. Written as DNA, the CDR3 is TGCGCCAGCAGCCACCCCGGGTTAAACTCCTACGAGCAGTACTTC. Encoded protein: CASSHPGLNSYEQYF.

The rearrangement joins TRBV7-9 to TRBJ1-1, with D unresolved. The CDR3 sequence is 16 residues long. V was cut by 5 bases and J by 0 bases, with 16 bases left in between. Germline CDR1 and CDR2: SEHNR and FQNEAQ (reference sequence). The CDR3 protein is CASSHRRGLVNTEAFF. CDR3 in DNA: TGTGCCAGCAGCCACCGACGGGGTTTGGTGAACACTGAAGCTTTCTTT.